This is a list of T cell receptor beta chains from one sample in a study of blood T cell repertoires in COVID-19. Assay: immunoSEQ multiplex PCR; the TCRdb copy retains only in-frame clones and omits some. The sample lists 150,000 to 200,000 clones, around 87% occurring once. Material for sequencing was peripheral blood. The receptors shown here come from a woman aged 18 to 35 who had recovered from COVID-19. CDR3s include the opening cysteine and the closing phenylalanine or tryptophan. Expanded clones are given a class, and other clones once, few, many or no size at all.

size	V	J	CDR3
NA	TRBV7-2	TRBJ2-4	CASSPQAGSAKNIQYF
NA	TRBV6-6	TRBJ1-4	CASSRDGTHSNNEKLFF
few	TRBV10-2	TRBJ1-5	CASSEEGAQPQHF
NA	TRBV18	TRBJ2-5	CASKGTVQETQYF
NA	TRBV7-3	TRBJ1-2	CASSLIGTGGGYTF
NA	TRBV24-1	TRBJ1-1	CATSGTGGTEAFF
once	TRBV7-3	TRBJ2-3	CASSLNGGIADTQYF
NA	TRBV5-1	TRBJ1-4	CASSPRGSAATNEKLFF
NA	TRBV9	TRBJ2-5	CASSVDRGGETQYF
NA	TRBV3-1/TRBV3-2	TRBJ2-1	CASSQDPPGYNEQFF
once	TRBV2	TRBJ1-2	CASSEGANYGYTF
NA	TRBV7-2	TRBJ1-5	CASSSGGFNQPQHF
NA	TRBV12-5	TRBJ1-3	CASGFGQGSFSGNTIYF
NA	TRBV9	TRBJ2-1	CASSVVSSGYNEQFF
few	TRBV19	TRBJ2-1	CASSIIGGARYNEQFF
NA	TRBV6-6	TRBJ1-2	CASSSPGQGLYGYTF
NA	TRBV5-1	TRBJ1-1	CASSQGVGAPEAFF
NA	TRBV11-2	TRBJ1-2	CASSLAQGPVGYTF
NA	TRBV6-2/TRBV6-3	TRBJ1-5	CASSPNDRGSNQPQHF